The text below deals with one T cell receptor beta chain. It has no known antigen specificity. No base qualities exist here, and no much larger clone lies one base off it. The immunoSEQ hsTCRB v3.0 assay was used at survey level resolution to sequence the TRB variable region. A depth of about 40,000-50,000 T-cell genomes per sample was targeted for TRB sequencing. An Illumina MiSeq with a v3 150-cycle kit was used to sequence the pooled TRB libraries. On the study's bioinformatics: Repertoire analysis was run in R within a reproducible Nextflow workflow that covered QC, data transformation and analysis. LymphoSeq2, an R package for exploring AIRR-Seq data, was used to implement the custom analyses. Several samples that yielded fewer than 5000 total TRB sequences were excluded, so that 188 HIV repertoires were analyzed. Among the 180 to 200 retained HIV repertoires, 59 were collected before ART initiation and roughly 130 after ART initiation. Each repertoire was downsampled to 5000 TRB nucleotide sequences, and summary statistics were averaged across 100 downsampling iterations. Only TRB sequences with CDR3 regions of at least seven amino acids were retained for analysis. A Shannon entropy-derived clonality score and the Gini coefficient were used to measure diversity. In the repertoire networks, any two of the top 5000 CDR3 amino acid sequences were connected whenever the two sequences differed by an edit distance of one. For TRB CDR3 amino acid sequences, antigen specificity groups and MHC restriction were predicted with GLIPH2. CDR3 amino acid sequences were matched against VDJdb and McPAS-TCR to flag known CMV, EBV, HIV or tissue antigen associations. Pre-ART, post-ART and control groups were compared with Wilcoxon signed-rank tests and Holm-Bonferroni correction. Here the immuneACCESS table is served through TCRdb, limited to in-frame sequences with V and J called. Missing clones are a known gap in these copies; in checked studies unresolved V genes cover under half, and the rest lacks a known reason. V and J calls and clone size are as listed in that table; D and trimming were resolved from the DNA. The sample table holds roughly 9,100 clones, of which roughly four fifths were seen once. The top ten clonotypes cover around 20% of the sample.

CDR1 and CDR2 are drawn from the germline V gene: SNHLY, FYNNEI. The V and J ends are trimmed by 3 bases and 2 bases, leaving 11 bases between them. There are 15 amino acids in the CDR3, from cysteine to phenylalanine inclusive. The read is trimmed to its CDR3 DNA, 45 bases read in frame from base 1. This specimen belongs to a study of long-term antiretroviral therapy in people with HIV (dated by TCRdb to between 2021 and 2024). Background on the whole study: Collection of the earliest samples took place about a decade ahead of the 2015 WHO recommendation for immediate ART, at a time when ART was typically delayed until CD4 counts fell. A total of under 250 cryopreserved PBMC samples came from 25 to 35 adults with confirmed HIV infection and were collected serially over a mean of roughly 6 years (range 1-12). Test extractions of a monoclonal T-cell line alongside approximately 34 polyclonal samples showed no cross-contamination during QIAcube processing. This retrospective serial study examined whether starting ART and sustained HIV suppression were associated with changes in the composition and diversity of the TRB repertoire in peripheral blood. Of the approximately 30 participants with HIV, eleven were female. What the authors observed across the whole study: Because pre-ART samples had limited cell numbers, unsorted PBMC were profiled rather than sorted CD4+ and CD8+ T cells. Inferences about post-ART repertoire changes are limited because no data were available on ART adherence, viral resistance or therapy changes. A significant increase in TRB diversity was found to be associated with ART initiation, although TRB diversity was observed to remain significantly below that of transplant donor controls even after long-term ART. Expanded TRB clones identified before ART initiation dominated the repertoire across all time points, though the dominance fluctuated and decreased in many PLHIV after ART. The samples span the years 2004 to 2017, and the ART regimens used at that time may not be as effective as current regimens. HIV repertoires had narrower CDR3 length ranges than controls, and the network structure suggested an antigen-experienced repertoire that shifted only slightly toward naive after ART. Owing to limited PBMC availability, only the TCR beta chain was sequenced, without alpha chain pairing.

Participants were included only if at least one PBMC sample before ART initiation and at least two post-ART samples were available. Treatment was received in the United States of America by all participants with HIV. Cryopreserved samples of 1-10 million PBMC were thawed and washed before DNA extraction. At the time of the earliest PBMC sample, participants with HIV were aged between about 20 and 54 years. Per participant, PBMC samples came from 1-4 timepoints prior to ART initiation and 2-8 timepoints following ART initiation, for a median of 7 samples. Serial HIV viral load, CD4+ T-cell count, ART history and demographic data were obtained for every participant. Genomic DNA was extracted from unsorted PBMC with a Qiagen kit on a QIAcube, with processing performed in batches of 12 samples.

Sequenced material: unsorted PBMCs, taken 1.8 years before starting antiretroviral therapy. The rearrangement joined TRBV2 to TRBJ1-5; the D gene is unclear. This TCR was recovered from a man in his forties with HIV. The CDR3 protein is CASSELRAGNQPQHF. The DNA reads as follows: TGTGCCAGCAGTGAGCTTAGGGCAGGCAATCAGCCCCAGCATTTT.